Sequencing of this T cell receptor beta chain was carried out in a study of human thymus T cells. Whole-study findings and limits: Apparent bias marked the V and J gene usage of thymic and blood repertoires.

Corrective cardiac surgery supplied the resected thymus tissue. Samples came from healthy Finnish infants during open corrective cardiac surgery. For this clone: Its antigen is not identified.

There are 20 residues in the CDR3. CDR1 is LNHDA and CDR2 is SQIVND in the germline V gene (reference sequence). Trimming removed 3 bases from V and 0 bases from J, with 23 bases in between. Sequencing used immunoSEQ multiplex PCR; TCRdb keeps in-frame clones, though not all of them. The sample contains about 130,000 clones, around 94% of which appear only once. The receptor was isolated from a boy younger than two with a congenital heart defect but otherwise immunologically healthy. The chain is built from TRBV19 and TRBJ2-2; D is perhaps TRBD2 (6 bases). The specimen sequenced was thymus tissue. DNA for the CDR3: TGTGCCAGTAGTATTGTCCCCGGGACTGTCCAAGAAACGAACACCGGGGAGCTGTTTTTT. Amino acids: CASSIVPGTVQETNTGELFF.